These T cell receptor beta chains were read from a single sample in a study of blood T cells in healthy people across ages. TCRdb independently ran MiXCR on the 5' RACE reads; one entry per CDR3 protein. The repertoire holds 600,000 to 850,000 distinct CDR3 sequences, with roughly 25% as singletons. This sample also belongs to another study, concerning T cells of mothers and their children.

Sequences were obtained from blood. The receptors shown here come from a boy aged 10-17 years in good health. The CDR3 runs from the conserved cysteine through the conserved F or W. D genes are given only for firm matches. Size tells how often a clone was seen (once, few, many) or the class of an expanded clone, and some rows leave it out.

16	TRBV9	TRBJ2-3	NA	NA	TGTGCCAGTAGCGTCCAAGAGGGAGTGGTCACAGATACGCAGTATTTT	CASSVQEGVVTDTQYF
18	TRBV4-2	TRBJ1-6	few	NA	TGTGCCAGCAGCCAAGATCTGGGGACCAACACCAAGGAGTCACCCCTCCACTTT	CASSQDLGTNTKESPLHF
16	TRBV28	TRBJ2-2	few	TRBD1	TGTGCCAGCAGAGAGGGGGACAGGGCGAACACCGGGGAGCTGTTTTTT	CASREGDRANTGELFF
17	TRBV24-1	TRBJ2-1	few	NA	TGTGCCACCAGTGATGTGCAGGGACCGGGGCTTTTAAATGAGCAGTTCTTC	CATSDVQGPGLLNEQFF
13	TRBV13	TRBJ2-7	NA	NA	TGTGCCAGCAGCTTGGAGGGCCGTAGCGAGCAGTACTTC	CASSLEGRSEQYF
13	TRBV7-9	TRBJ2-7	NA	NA	TGTGCCAGCAGCTTAGGCTATGAGGCGGGGCAGTACTTC	CASSLGYEAGQYF
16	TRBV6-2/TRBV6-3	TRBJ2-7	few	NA	TGTGCCAGCAGTTCTCAGCGTCGGCAGGGGACCTACGAGCAGTACTTC	CASSSQRRQGTYEQYF
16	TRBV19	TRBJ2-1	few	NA	TGTGCCAGTAGTGTTCGAGGGGTCGACTCAAACAATGAGCAGTTCTTC	CASSVRGVDSNNEQFF
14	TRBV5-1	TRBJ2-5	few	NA	TGCGCCAGCAGCTTGGTCCCAGGAGGGGAGACCCAGTACTTC	CASSLVPGGETQYF
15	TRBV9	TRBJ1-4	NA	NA	TGTGCCAGCAGCGCGGGGGGAAACGGTAATGAAAAACTGTTTTTT	CASSAGGNGNEKLFF
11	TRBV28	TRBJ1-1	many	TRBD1	TGTGCCAGCAGCTTGGGACAGAAAGCTTTCTTT	CASSLGQKAFF
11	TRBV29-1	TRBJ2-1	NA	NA	TGCATCATAAACAGGGCCAATGAGCAGTTCTTC	CIINRANEQFF
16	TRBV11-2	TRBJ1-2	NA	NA	TGTGCCAGCAGCTTATTCAGCCCGGATCGGGCCTATGGCTACACCTTC	CASSLFSPDRAYGYTF
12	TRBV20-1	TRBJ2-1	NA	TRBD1	TGCAGTGCTAGAGACAGGGGGCGTGAGCAGTTCTTC	CSARDRGREQFF
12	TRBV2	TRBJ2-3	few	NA	TGTGCCAGCAGTTATAACGCAGATACGCAGTATTTT	CASSYNADTQYF
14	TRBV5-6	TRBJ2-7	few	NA	TGTGCCAGCAGCTACAGGGAGTTGGTCTACGAGCAGTACTTC	CASSYRELVYEQYF
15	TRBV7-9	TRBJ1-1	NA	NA	TGTGCCAGCAGCCCAACCAATCAGGGGAACACTGAAGCTTTCTTT	CASSPTNQGNTEAFF
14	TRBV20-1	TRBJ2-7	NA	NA	TGCAGTGCGAACCGAGATGGGAGGCCAGATCTCCAGTACTTC	CSANRDGRPDLQYF
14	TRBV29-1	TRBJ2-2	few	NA	TGCAGCGTTGAAGAAGCCGTGAACACCGGGGAGCTGTTTTTT	CSVEEAVNTGELFF
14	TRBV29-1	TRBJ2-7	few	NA	TGCAGCGCCGTCCCAGGGGAAGAGGGCTACGAGCAGTACTTC	CSAVPGEEGYEQYF
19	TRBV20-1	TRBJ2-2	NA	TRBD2	TGCAGTGCTAGAGGTCCGGGACTAGCGGGAGGGCCCGGCACCGGGGAGCTGTTTTTT	CSARGPGLAGGPGTGELFF
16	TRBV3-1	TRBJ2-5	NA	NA	TGTGCCAGCAGCCAAGCTCAGGACTGGGACCAAGAGACCCAGTACTTC	CASSQAQDWDQETQYF
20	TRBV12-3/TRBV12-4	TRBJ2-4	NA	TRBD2	TGTGCCAGCAGTCCCCATCCGCGGGAGGGCCGTATGCGAACCAAAAACATTCAGTACTTC	CASSPHPREGRMRTKNIQYF
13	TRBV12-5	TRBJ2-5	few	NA	TGTGCTAGTGGTTTGGACAACCAAGAGACCCAGTACTTC	CASGLDNQETQYF
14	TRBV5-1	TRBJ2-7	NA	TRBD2	TGCGCCAGCAGCTTCCAGACTAGCGGCTACGAGCAGTACTTC	CASSFQTSGYEQYF
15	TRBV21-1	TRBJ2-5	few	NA	TGTGCCAACAAGACTAGCGGGAGGGTTCGGGAGACCCAGTACTTC	CANKTSGRVRETQYF
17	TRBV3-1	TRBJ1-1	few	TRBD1	TGTGCCAGCAGCCCCCGGACAGGGGGACGGGAGAACACTGAAGCTTTCTTT	CASSPRTGGRENTEAFF
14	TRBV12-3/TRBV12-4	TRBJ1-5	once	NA	TGTGCCAGCAGTTTCGAACAGAGCAATCAGCCCCAGCATTTT	CASSFEQSNQPQHF
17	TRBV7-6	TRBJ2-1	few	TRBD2	TGTGCCAGCTCGCAGGGAGTAGCGGGGGCACCCTACAATGAGCAGTTCTTC	CASSQGVAGAPYNEQFF
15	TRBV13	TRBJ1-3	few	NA	TGTGCCAGCGGCGACAGGCAAAGCTCTGGAAACACCATATATTTT	CASGDRQSSGNTIYF
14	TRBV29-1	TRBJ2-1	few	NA	TGCAGCGTTGCTCAGGGGAAGGGCTACAATGAGCAGTTCTTC	CSVAQGKGYNEQFF
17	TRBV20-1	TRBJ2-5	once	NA	TGCAGTGCTACCCCGGACGCGGAGGGGTACTCTCAAGAGACCCAGTACTTC	CSATPDAEGYSQETQYF
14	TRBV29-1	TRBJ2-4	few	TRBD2	TGCAGCGTTGGTGCGGGGGAATCCAAAAACATTCAGTACTTC	CSVGAGESKNIQYF
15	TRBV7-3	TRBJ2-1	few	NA	TGTGCCAGCAGCTTAACCGGGACAACCTACAATGAGCAGTTCTTC	CASSLTGTTYNEQFF
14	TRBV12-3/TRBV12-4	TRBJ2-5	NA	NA	TGTGCCAGCAGTTTCGTGCCGGCCCCAGGGACCCAGTACTTC	CASSFVPAPGTQYF
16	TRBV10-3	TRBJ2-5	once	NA	TGTGCCATCAGTGAACAGGGGACTATACTCCAAGAGACCCAGCACTTC	CAISEQGTILQETQHF
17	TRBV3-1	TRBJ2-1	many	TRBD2	TGTGCCAGCAGCCCTAGGACTAGCGGGGACTCCTACAATGAGCAGTTCTTC	CASSPRTSGDSYNEQFF
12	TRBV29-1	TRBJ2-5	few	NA	TGCAGCGTTGGGCGCGGACTATACGAGCAGCACTTC	CSVGRGLYEQHF
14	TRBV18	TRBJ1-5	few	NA	TGTGCCAGCTCACCAGGGCCAGGAGATTGGCCCCAGCATTTT	CASSPGPGDWPQHF
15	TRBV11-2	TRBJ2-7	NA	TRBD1	TGTGCCAGCAGTGGTGGACAGGCATCGACATACGAGCAGTACTTC	CASSGGQASTYEQYF
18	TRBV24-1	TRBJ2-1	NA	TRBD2	TGTGCCACCAGTGATTTAGCGTCGGAGCGGGGGGCCTACAATGAGCAGTTCTTC	CATSDLASERGAYNEQFF
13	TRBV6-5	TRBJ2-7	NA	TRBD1	TGTGCCAGCAGAAGACAGGGGCGTATCGAGCAGTACTTC	CASRRQGRIEQYF
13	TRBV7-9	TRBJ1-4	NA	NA	TGTGCCAGCAGCCTAGGAAATAATGAAAAACTGTTTTTT	CASSLGNNEKLFF
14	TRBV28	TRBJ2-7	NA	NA	TGTGCCACCCTAGCCTCGGACAGCCTATACGAGCAGTACTTC	CATLASDSLYEQYF
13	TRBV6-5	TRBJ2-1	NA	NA	TGTGCCAGCAGATCCCCCAGACGCAATGAGCAGTTCTTC	CASRSPRRNEQFF
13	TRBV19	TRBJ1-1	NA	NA	TGTGCCAGTACTTGGGGTTTGAACACTGAAGCTTTCTTT	CASTWGLNTEAFF
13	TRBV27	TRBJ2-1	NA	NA	TGTGCCAGCAGTCCTACAGGCTTCAATGAGCAGTTCTTC	CASSPTGFNEQFF
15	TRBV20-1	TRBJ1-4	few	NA	TGCAGTGCTAGATCGGTCGGGCTCCAGGGGGAAAAACTGTTTTTT	CSARSVGLQGEKLFF
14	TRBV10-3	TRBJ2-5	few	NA	TGTGCCATCAGTACCGCCAGGGGCTCTGAGACCCAGTACTTC	CAISTARGSETQYF
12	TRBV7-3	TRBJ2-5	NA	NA	TGTGCCAGCAGCGATGACAGCGGAGGCCAGTACTTC	CASSDDSGGQYF
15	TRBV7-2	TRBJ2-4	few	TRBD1	TGTGCCAGCAGCTTAACGGGGCAGGGGGCCCACATTCAGTACTTC	CASSLTGQGAHIQYF
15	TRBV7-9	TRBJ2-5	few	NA	TGTGCCAGCAGCTTTACAGGCGCCCCACAAGAGACCCAGTACTTC	CASSFTGAPQETQYF
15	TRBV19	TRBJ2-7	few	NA	TGTGCCAGTAGTATTTGGCGAGACGCCTCCTACGAGCAGTACTTC	CASSIWRDASYEQYF